This entry lists 15 T cell receptor beta chains sequenced from one sample in a study of cytomegalovirus exposure and HLA in healthy donors. The PCR contained 60 Vbeta and 13 Jbeta primers. Using immunoSEQ multiplex PCR, the repertoire was profiled, and TCRdb retains in-frame clones only, with some absent. Of approximately 100,000 clones listed, roughly 88% are singletons. Source material: PBMCs. These receptors were obtained from a woman aged 18-29 years in good health and CMV-seronegative.

The rearrangement links TRBV5-3 to TRBJ2-1; possible D gene TRBD2, 6 bases. TRBV5-3 is an ORF for which the function is uncertain. The V and J ends lost 3 bases and 6 bases respectively, with 22 bases between them. There are 17 residues in the CDR3. The CDR3 sequence: CARSYSGASAGSNEQFF. The DNA of the CDR3 is TGTGCCAGAAGCTACTCCGGAGCCTCCGCGGGGAGCAATGAGCAGTTCTTC.

The genes are TRBV30 and TRBJ1-4, with D perhaps matching TRBD1 (5 bases). This CDR3 is 14 amino acids long. The germline CDR1 and CDR2 sequences are GTSNPN and SVGIG (reference sequence). V was trimmed by 1 base and J by 7 bases, leaving 13 bases between them. The CDR3 DNA reads TGTGCCTGGAGTGCGGTCAGGGAGGGTGAAAAACTGTTTTTT. The encoded protein is CAWSAVREGEKLFF.

This rearrangement joins TRBV4-3 to TRBJ2-1; a possible D gene is TRBD2 (6 bases). Germline lookup yields CDR1 LGHNA and CDR2 YSLEER. Trimming stripped 0 bases from V and 6 bases from J, with 15 bases between. CDR3 length: 16 amino acids. The CDR3 here is CASSQEWVGGSNEQFF. In nucleotides, the CDR3 is TGCGCCAGCAGCCAAGAATGGGTGGGGGGAAGCAATGAGCAGTTCTTC.

The gene calls are TRBV5-5 and TRBJ1-3; 7 bases map to TRBD1. J gave up 6 bases and V 4 bases, and 10 bases lay outside the gene matches. The CDR3 runs to 15 residues. Germline assignment: CDR1 SGHKS and CDR2 YYEKEE (reference sequence). The CDR3 spells CASSRQGDTANTIYF. In DNA, the CDR3 is TGTGCCAGCAGCCGTCAGGGGGACACTGCAAACACCATATATTTT.

The chain carries TRBV30 and TRBJ2-3, with 7 bases matching TRBD2. Germline V gives CDR1 GTSNPN, CDR2 SVGIG (reference sequence). V lost 5 bases and J lost 6; bases outside the gene matches: 17. This CDR3 comprises 16 residues. DNA of the CDR3: TGTGCCTGGGGGAGGGCGGCCACTACCCGCGGGGATACGCAGTATTTT. Translation gives CAWGRAATTRGDTQYF.

V usage is TRBV4-3 and J usage is TRBJ1-2, with 7 bases matching TRBD1. The length of the CDR3 is 20 residues. Per germline, CDR1 LGHNA and CDR2 YSLEER. Trimming at V came to 1 base and at J to 5 bases, leaving 22 bases not matched to a gene. The CDR3 bases are TGCGCCAGCAGCCAAGTTCTCGGACAGATGAGAAACGCACAGGGGTATGGCTACACCTTC. It translates to CASSQVLGQMRNAQGYGYTF.

The chain joins TRBV5-4 to TRBJ2-5; TRBD1 might be the D (7 bases). CDR3 length: 15 residues. The germline CDR1 and CDR2 sequences are SGHNT and YYREEE (reference sequence). Trimming shortened V by 4 bases and J by 5 bases, and 18 bases separated the two germline ends. The CDR3 region is CASSPAKGAGETQYF. CDR3 coding DNA: TGTGCCAGCAGCCCGGCCAAGGGGGCGGGGGAGACCCAGTACTTC.

In this sample, this clone turned up a few times. This chain uses TRBV7-9 with TRBJ1-1; D call uncertain. This CDR3 region has 13 residues. V lost 4 bases and J 0 bases, leaving 6 bases between the germline ends. Germline-derived CDR1 and CDR2 are SEHNR and FQNEAQ (reference sequence). The CDR3 region has the DNA TGTGCCAGCAGCTCCGGGGTGAACACTGAAGCTTTCTTT. It codes for CASSSGVNTEAFF.

The rearrangement links TRBV18 to TRBJ2-2, with a tentative D call TRBD1 (6 bases). Germline V CDR1 and CDR2: KGHSH, LQKENI. V dropped 3 bases and J dropped 7 bases, with 9 bases sitting between them. The CDR3 loop spans 13 amino acids. The CDR3 protein is CASSPRGGGELFF. As DNA, the CDR3 is TGTGCCAGCTCACCCAGGGGCGGCGGGGAGCTGTTTTTT.

A few counts support this clone. V is TRBV6-1 and J is TRBJ1-1, with D possibly matching TRBD1 (6 bases). The V and J ends lost 7 bases and 6 bases respectively, with 9 bases between them. The CDR3 has 11 residues. Per the germline V gene, CDR1 is MNHNS and CDR2 is SASEGT. Written as DNA, the CDR3 is TGTGCCAGCAACAGACAGGCTGAAGCTTTCTTT. It codes for CASNRQAEAFF.

The chain couples TRBV7-9 to TRBJ2-1, with 7 bases matching TRBD1. This CDR3 is 13 amino acids long. The V gene's germline CDR1 is SEHNR and CDR2 FQNEAQ (reference sequence). Trimming removed 1 base from V and 8 bases from J; junction bases left unmatched: 2. CDR3 in amino acids: CASSLGGGHEQFF. CDR3 sequence (DNA): TGTGCCAGCAGCTTAGGAGGGGGCCATGAGCAGTTCTTC.

The chain carries TRBV10-3 and TRBJ1-1; a possible D gene is TRBD1 (6 bases). Trimming pared 1 base from V and 1 base from J, leaving 13 bases between. CDR3 size: 16 residues. Germline V gene sequence: CDR1 ENHRY, CDR2 SYGVKD. CDR3 amino acids: CAISEYGDIGNTEAFF. Here the CDR3 DNA reads TGTGCCATCAGTGAGTATGGGGACATCGGGAACACTGAAGCTTTCTTT.

This chain joins TRBV5-5 and TRBJ2-1; perhaps TRBD2 as D (6 bases). Trimming took off 4 bases at V and 6 bases at J, with 14 bases between the two ends. The CDR3 runs 14 residues. Germline V gene sequence: CDR1 SGHKS, CDR2 YYEKEE (reference sequence). Written as DNA, the CDR3 is TGTGCCAGCAGCCGGGACTTCTTCTCCAATGAGCAGTTCTTC. Its translation is CASSRDFFSNEQFF. The complete variable domain, with remaining parts taken from reference TRBV5-5 and TRBJ2-1, reads DAGVTQSPTHLIKTRGQQVTLRCSPISGHKSVSWYQQVLGQGPQFIFQYYEKEERGRGNFPDRFSARQFPNYSSELNVNALLLGDSALYLCASSRDFFSNEQFFGPGTRLTVL.

V and J are TRBV27 and TRBJ2-2; 9 bases agree with TRBD1. V shed 5 bases, J shed 0 bases, and the junction held 4 bases outside the gene matches. Germline assignment: CDR1 MNHEY and CDR2 SMNVEV (reference sequence). The CDR3 length is 16 residues. The CDR3 region is CASSNDRGTNTGELFF. The CDR3, as DNA: TGTGCCAGCAGTAACGACAGGGGGACGAACACCGGGGAGCTGTTTTTT.

The chain joins TRBV28 to TRBJ1-2, with 9 bases that match TRBD1. There are 14 residues in the CDR3. Germline CDR1 and CDR2: MDHEN and SYDVKM. The V segment lost 6 bases and the J segment 4 bases; nucleotides outside the gene matches: 6. DNA for the CDR3: TGTGCCAGCAGAAGAGGGACAGGGAGCTATGGCTACACCTTC. Its protein is CASRRGTGSYGYTF.